Following are 3 T cell receptor beta chains from one sample sequenced in a study of post-analysis software for immune sequencing data. Study findings and constraints: Controls had lower frequencies than patients of 4 or 5 TRBV segments, which included TRBV5-6, TRBV5-1 and TRBV20-1.

Unique molecular identifiers were present in the TCR beta cDNA libraries. In TCRdb, the PCR reads were re-called with MiXCR into one record per CDR3 protein. This table holds approximately 630,000 distinct CDR3 sequences, 59% found once. The antigens for these receptors are not known. Input material: blood. The receptors shown here come from a girl aged 2 to 10 with multiple sclerosis.

This clonotype was counted only a few times. This chain uses TRBV7-6 with TRBJ2-1; D is undetermined. CDR1 and CDR2 from the germline V gene are SGHVS and FNYEAQ. The CDR3 totals 14 residues. V was shortened by 5 bases and J by 6 bases, with 14 bases between the two germline ends. DNA for the CDR3: TGTGCCAGCAGCCCCAATCGGGTCTCCAATGAGCAGTTCTTC. Its protein product is CASSPNRVSNEQFF.

V and J are TRBV5-1 and TRBJ1-1; 10 bases are shared with TRBD1. Germline CDR1 is SGHRS and CDR2 is YFSETQ. The CDR3 is made up of 13 amino acids. Trimming cost V 3 bases and J 7 bases; bases outside gene matches: 3. This CDR3 reads CASSWTGGYEAFF. The CDR3 DNA reads as TGCGCCAGCAGCTGGACAGGGGGTTATGAAGCTTTCTTT.

This chain links TRBV20-1 with TRBJ2-3, with 9 bases identical to TRBD2. The CDR3 extends over 14 amino acids. CDR1 DFQATT and CDR2 SNEGSKA come from the germline V gene (reference sequence). V lost 6 bases, J lost 3 bases, and 7 bases stayed unmatched. The CDR3 loop reads CSAFSGGRTDTQYF. The DNA for the CDR3 is TGCAGTGCCTTCAGCGGGGGGCGGACAGATACGCAGTATTTT.